Presented here are 2 T cell receptor beta chains from one specimen sequenced in a study of Graves' ophthalmopathy and Graves' hyperthyroidism listed by TCRdb under 2018. TCRdb records Illumina HiSeq 2000 as the sequencer. For repertoire sequencing, TCR beta CDR3 regions were amplified from RNA transcripts. The first round of RT-PCR was done with HTBI primers and the Qiagen OneStep RT-PCR kit, and was followed by a second round of multiplex PCR, then size selection and purification. The public reads were run again by TCRdb, first through fastp at Q25 and then through MiXCR, and only productive beta chains were kept. Here each entry gathers all rows of one CDR3 protein and keeps the most common genes and DNA. Counted in this sample were 600,000 to 950,000 distinct CDR3 sequences; 40% of them appeared once. The ten top clones hold 44% of the sample. The sample comprised peripheral blood. The receptors derive from an adult man with Graves' ophthalmopathy.

The sample holds many counts of this clonotype. The rearrangement uses TRBV7-9 and TRBJ1-4; no reliable D call. V dropped 5 bases and J dropped 6 bases, with 13 bases sitting between them. The CDR3 has 14 residues. The V gene's germline CDR1 is SEHNR and CDR2 FQNEAQ (reference sequence). CDR3 DNA: TGTGCCAGCAGCGAGGGCGGATCGGATGAAAAACTGTTTTTT. Amino acids: CASSEGGSDEKLFF. Based on the CDR3 plus reference TRBV7-9 and TRBJ1-4, the full variable domain is DTGVSQNPRHKITKRGQNVTFRCDPISEHNRLYWYRQTLGQGPEFLTYFQNEAQLEKSRLLSDRFSAERPKGSFSTLEIQRTEQGDSAMYLCASSEGGSDEKLFFGSGTQLSVL.

V usage is TRBV7-9 and J usage is TRBJ2-2, with D unclear. This CDR3 has 14 amino acids. Per germline, CDR1 SEHNR and CDR2 FQNEAQ (reference sequence). V was trimmed by 3 bases and J by 1 base, leaving 6 bases between them. The CDR3 sequence is CASSFWENTGELFF. The CDR3 DNA sequence: TGTGCCAGCAGCTTCTGGGAGAACACCGGGGAGCTGTTTTTT.